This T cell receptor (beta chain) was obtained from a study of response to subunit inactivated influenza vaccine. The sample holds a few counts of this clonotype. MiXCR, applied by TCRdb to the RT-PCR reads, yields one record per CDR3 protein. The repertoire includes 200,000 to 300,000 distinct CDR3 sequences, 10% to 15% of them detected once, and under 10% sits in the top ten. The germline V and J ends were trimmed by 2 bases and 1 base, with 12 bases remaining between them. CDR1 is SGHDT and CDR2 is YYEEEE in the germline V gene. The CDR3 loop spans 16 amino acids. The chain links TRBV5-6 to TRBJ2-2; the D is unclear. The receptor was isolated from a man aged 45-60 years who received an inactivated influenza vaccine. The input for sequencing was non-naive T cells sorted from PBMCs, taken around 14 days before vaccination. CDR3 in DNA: TGTGCCAGCAGCTTCATGGGCGGATTGAACACCGGGGAGCTGTTTTTT. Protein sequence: CASSFMGGLNTGELFF.